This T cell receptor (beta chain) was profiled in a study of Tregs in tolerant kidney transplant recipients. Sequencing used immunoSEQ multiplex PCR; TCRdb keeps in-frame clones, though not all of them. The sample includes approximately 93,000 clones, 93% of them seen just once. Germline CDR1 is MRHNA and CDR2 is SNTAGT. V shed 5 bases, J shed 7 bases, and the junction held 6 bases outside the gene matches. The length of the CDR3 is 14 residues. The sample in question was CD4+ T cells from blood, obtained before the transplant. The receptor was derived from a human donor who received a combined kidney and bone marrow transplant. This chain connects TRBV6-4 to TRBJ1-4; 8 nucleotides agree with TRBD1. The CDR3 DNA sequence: TGTGCCAGCAGTCCCGACAGGGGCGCTGAAAAACTGTTTTTT. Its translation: CASSPDRGAEKLFF.